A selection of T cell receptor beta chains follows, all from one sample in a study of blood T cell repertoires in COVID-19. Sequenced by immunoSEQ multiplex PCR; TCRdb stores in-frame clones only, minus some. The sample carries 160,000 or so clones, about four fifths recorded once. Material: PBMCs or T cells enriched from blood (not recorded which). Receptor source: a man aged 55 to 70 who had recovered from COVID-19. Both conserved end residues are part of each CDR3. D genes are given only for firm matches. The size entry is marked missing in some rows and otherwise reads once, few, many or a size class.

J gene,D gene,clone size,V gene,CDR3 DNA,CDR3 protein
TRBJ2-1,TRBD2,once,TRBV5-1,TGCGCCAGCAGCCCTAGCGGGGGGTTATATGAGCAGTTCTTC,CASSPSGGLYEQFF
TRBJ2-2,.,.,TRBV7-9,TGTGCCAGCAGCTCGGGACAGAACACCGGGGAGCTGTTTTTT,CASSSGQNTGELFF
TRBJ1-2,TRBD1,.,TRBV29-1,TGCAGCGTTGTGGGTGGACAGGGAGGAGCGGGGGGCTACACCTTC,CSVVGGQGGAGGYTF
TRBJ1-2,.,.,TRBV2,TGTGCCAGCCTGGTGGGAGATGGCTACACCTTC,CASLVGDGYTF
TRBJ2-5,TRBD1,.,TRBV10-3,TGTGCCATCAGCTCCGGGACAGGGCCTGAGGGAGGAGGAGAGACCCAGTACTTC,CAISSGTGPEGGGETQYF
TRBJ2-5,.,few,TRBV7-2,TGTGCCAGCAGCTGGAAGAGAGGATACCCCCAGTACTTC,CASSWKRGYPQYF
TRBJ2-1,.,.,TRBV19,TGTGCCAGTAATCAGGAGCGGGCCCCACGGAACAATGAGCAGTTCTTC,CASNQERAPRNNEQFF
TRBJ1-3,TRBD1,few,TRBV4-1,TGCGCCAGCAGCCAAGGTGACAGGGGCCTCTCTGGAAACACCATATATTTT,CASSQGDRGLSGNTIYF
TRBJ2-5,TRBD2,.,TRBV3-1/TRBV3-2,TGTGCCAGCAGAGTGGGGGGGGGAGAGACCCAGTACTTC,CASRVGGGETQYF
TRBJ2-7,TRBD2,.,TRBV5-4,TGTGCCAGCAGCTCTCTTAGCGGGGGGAGCTACGAGCAGTACTTC,CASSSLSGGSYEQYF
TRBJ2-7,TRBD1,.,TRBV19,TGTGCCAGTAGTCATCCGGGACAGGGGTACGAGCAGTACTTC,CASSHPGQGYEQYF